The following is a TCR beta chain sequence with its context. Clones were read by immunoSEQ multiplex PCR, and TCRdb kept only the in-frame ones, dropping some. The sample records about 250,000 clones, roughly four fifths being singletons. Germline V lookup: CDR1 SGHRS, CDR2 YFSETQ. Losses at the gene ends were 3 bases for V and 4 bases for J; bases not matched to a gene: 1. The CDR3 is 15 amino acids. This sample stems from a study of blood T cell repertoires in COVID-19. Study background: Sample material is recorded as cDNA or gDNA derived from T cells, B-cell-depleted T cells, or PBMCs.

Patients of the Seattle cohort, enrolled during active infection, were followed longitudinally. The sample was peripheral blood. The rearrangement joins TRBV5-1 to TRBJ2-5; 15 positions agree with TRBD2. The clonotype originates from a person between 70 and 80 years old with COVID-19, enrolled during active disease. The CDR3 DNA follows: TGCGCCAGCAGCTCGGGACTAGCGGGAGGAGAGACCCAGTACTTC. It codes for CASSSGLAGGETQYF.